This entry lists 23 T cell receptor beta chains sequenced from one sample in a study of blood T cell repertoires in COVID-19. Sequencing was performed with immunoSEQ multiplex PCR; in TCRdb, only in-frame clones are kept and a portion is missing. The data contain roughly 320,000 clones, 80% to 90% of them seen just once; the ten biggest clones take up around 5.8%. Material for sequencing was peripheral blood. All receptors come from a woman aged 45-59 years with COVID-19, enrolled during active disease.

Comments on this clone: Mismatch with germline at one junction end may stem from a read error. The chain employs TRBV7-7 and TRBJ2-1; TRBD2 is a possible D gene (6 bases). Looked up from germline, CDR1 is SSHAT and CDR2 is FNYEAQ (reference sequence). The CDR3 totals 15 residues. The CDR3 coding sequence is TGTGCTAGCAGCCCAGTTATGGGGGGAGGCCATGAGCAGTTCTTC. Its protein is CASSPVMGGGHEQFF.

The gene calls are TRBV15 and TRBJ1-2, with 7 bases aligning to TRBD1. Looked up from germline, CDR1 is LNHNV and CDR2 is YYDKDF (reference sequence). The CDR3 extends over 15 amino acids. The J segment lost 4 bases and the V segment lost 5 bases, leaving 10 bases of the junction unmatched. The CDR3 nucleotides read TGTGCCACCAGCGGGGAACAGGGGTCCCTCTATGGCTACACCTTC. Its translation is CATSGEQGSLYGYTF.

The rearrangement joins TRBV7-2 to TRBJ2-7; 11 bases fit TRBD2. Germline V gene data show CDR1 as SGHTA and CDR2 as FQGNSA. The CDR3 has 14 amino acids. The V and J ends lost 5 bases and 6 bases, in that order; junction bases with no gene match: 6. CDR3 nucleotides: TGTGCCAGCAGCCCGACTAGCGGGATCATCGAGCAGTACTTC. It specifies CASSPTSGIIEQYF. Filled out from reference TRBV7-2 and TRBJ2-7, the complete variable domain reads GAGVSQSPSNKVTEKGKDVELRCDPISGHTALYWYRQSLGQGLEFLIYFQGNSAPDKSGLPSDRFSAERTGGSVSTLTIQRTQQEDSAVYLCASSPTSGIIEQYFGPGTRLTVT.

The chain carries TRBV4-3 and TRBJ2-7; 7 bases agree with TRBD2. The ends lost 0 bases at V and 2 bases at J; junction bases unmatched: 7. From germline, CDR1 is LGHNA and CDR2 YSLEER. CDR3 length: 16 amino acids. The CDR3 nucleotides are TGCGCCAGCAGCCAAGATTCTAGCGGACTAGCCTACGAGCAGTACTTC. Translation gives CASSQDSSGLAYEQYF.

The J gene is TRBJ2-5, the V gene TRBV14; unclear D gene. V was cut by 3 bases and J by 3 bases, with 8 bases left in between. The CDR3 is 13 residues long. CDR1 and CDR2 from the germline V gene are SGHDN and FVKESK. In DNA, the CDR3 is TGTGCCAGCAGCCAGTCAGAAAAAGAGACCCAGTACTTC. This codes for CASSQSEKETQYF.

The chain has TRBV4-1 and TRBJ2-2; 9 nucleotides line up with TRBD1. The ends lost 0 bases at V and 4 bases at J; junction bases unmatched: 3. The CDR3 has 16 amino acids. Germline V gene data show CDR1 as MGHRA and CDR2 as YSYEKL. The CDR3 DNA reads TGCGCCAGCAGCCAAGAGCGGACAGGGGTCACCGGGGAGCTGTTTTTT. This sequence encodes CASSQERTGVTGELFF.

This chain joins TRBV21-1 and TRBJ2-2; the D call TRBD1 from the table was never checked on the DNA. TRBV21-1 is a recognized pseudogene. This CDR3 is built from 16 residues. The CDR3 loop is CASRPRDRGGTGELFF. The CDR3 DNA reads as TGTGCCAGCAGACCACGGGACAGGGGCGGCACCGGGGAGCTGTTTTTT.

The gene calls are TRBV5-1 and TRBJ2-1, with TRBD2 matching over 7 bases. V was clipped by 4 bases and J by 7 bases; unmatched bases: 14. This CDR3 is 16 amino acids long. CDR1 SGHRS and CDR2 YFSETQ come from the germline V gene. CDR3 protein: CASSLEGAGVGNEQFF. CDR3 nucleotide sequence: TGCGCCAGCAGCCTCGAAGGTGCGGGAGTTGGGAATGAGCAGTTCTTC.

V and J are TRBV27 and TRBJ2-2, with a weak D call TRBD2 (6 bases). Germline loops: CDR1 MNHEY, CDR2 SMNVEV (reference sequence). Deletions cut 6 bases from V and 3 bases from J, with 17 bases between. The CDR3 is 16 residues long. CDR3 region: CASRTFRDSYTGELFF. DNA of the CDR3: TGTGCCAGCAGGACTTTCCGGGACTCCTACACCGGGGAGCTGTTTTTT.

This rearrangement joins TRBV5-1 to TRBJ2-3; perhaps TRBD2 as D (7 bases). CDR1 and CDR2 (germline): SGHRS, YFSETQ. CDR3 length equals 16 residues. V dropped 0 bases and J dropped 6 bases, with 17 bases sitting between them. This CDR3 reads CASSLEGRGPADTQYF. Here the CDR3 DNA reads TGCGCCAGCAGCTTGGAAGGGCGGGGGCCCGCTGATACGCAGTATTTT.

This rearrangement joins TRBV24-1 to TRBJ2-1; 9 nucleotides align to TRBD1. With 4 bases clipped from V and 7 bases from J, the junction kept 10 bases outside the gene matches. Per the germline V gene, CDR1 is KGHDR and CDR2 is SFDVKD. CDR3 length: 16 residues. CDR3 in amino acids: CATSEAGTGSPNEQFF. In nucleotides, the CDR3 is TGTGCCACCAGTGAAGCCGGGACAGGGTCCCCTAATGAGCAGTTCTTC.

The V call is TRBV5-1, the J call TRBJ2-7; D is possibly TRBD1 (5 bases). There are 19 residues in the CDR3. The V gene lost 4 bases and the J gene lost 5 bases, with 31 bases spanning the gap. Germline V gene lookup returns CDR1 SGHRS and CDR2 YFSETQ. The CDR3 reads CASSPSTAWSSRERHEQYF. As DNA, the CDR3 is TGCGCCAGCAGCCCCTCGACAGCGTGGTCTTCGAGAGAACGGCACGAGCAGTACTTC.

This chain joins TRBV4-3 and TRBJ1-1; TRBD1 agrees at 8 bases. Germline trimming cut 3 bases from V and 6 bases from J; bases unmatched to any gene: 6. In germline, CDR1 is LGHNA, CDR2 YSLEER. This CDR3 is built from 14 residues. This CDR3 is CASSQTGVRSEAFF. The CDR3 DNA is TGCGCCAGCAGCCAGACAGGGGTTCGATCTGAAGCTTTCTTT.

V and J are TRBV9 and TRBJ2-3, with 9 bases lining up with TRBD2. CDR1 SGDLS and CDR2 YYNGEE come from the germline V gene. This CDR3 region has 15 residues. V was clipped by 3 bases and J by 2 bases; unmatched bases: 4. The CDR3 is CASSDLAGFTDTQYF. The CDR3 DNA is TGTGCCAGCAGCGACCTAGCGGGGTTCACAGATACGCAGTATTTT.

This clone was counted once. CDR3 nucleotides: TGTGCCAGCAGGGGGCTAGCGGGAGGCTCCTCCTACGAGCAGTACTTC. It yields the protein CASRGLAGGSSYEQYF. V usage is TRBV19 and J usage is TRBJ2-7; 11 bases are shared with TRBD2. The CDR3 spans 16 residues. Unmatched junction bases numbered 10, after V lost 9 bases and J lost 0 bases. In germline, CDR1 is LNHDA, CDR2 SQIVND (reference sequence).

The J gene is TRBJ2-7, the V gene TRBV6-5; 8 nucleotides match TRBD1. Germline V lookup: CDR1 MNHEY, CDR2 SVGAGI. The CDR3 spans 13 residues. CDR3 DNA sequence: TGTAGCTCACCTGGACAGGGAGGCCACGAGCAGTACTTC. This gives the protein CSSPGQGGHEQYF.

J is TRBJ1-1 and V is TRBV6-1; no clear D gene. The germline V and J ends were trimmed by 2 bases and 1 base, with 11 bases remaining between them. This CDR3 contains 15 residues. CDR1 is MNHNS, CDR2 SASEGT, per germline. For the CDR3, the DNA is TGTGCCAGCAGTGAATGGAGCGCCCAGAACACTGAAGCTTTCTTT. Translation: CASSEWSAQNTEAFF.

This chain uses TRBV10-3 with TRBJ1-4; the match to TRBD1 covers 7 bases. After removal of 4 bases from V and 4 bases from J, the junction contained 6 bases not matched to a gene. CDR1 and CDR2 from the germline V gene are ENHRY and SYGVKD. CDR3 length: 15 residues. The CDR3 loop reads CAISAETGNNEKLFF. CDR3 coding DNA: TGTGCCATCAGTGCGGAGACAGGGAATAATGAAAAACTGTTTTTT.

J is TRBJ1-1 and V is TRBV27; 7 bases agree with TRBD1. The CDR3 sequence is 13 residues long. V gave up 6 bases and J gave up 5 bases; unmatched junction bases: 6. Germline V gene lookup returns CDR1 MNHEY and CDR2 SMNVEV (reference sequence). This CDR3 reads CASRTGFWTEAFF. The CDR3 DNA reads TGTGCCAGCAGGACAGGGTTTTGGACTGAAGCTTTCTTT.

The chain recombines TRBV3-1 (or the pseudogene TRBV3-2) with TRBJ2-7, with 11 bases identical to TRBD2. Trimming at V came to 0 bases and at J to 0 bases, leaving 7 bases not matched to a gene. Germline CDR1 LGHDT, CDR2 YNNKEL (reference sequence). This CDR3 comprises 18 residues. The CDR3 nucleotides are TGTGCCAGCAGCCAAGATCTCGGACTAGCGGGTTTCTCCTACGAGCAGTACTTC. Residues: CASSQDLGLAGFSYEQYF.

The CDR3 region has the DNA TGTGCCAGCAGGACGGGACTCATCTACACTGAAGCTTTCTTT. Protein: CASRTGLIYTEAFF. J is TRBJ1-1 and V is TRBV2; D may be TRBD1 (5 bases). CDR1 SNHLY and CDR2 FYNNEI come from the germline V gene. Trimming removed 6 bases at V and 3 bases at J, with 14 bases between. CDR3 length: 14 residues.

The chain couples TRBV2 to TRBJ2-7; a weak D match, TRBD2 (6 bases). Germline lookup yields CDR1 SNHLY and CDR2 FYNNEI. There are 12 residues in the CDR3. Trimming removed 7 bases from V and 3 bases from J, with 10 bases in between. The CDR3 region has the DNA TGTGCCAGCACCGGGACTCGCTACGAGCAGTACTTC. Its protein is CASTGTRYEQYF.

The gene calls are TRBV19 and TRBJ2-1, with D possibly matching TRBD2 (6 bases). V gave up 3 bases and J gave up 9 bases, with 12 bases separating them. This CDR3 contains 13 residues. CDR1 and CDR2 (germline): LNHDA, SQIVND (reference sequence). This CDR3 is CASSISEGGEQFF. DNA for the CDR3: TGTGCCAGTAGTATTTCCGAGGGAGGTGAGCAGTTCTTC.